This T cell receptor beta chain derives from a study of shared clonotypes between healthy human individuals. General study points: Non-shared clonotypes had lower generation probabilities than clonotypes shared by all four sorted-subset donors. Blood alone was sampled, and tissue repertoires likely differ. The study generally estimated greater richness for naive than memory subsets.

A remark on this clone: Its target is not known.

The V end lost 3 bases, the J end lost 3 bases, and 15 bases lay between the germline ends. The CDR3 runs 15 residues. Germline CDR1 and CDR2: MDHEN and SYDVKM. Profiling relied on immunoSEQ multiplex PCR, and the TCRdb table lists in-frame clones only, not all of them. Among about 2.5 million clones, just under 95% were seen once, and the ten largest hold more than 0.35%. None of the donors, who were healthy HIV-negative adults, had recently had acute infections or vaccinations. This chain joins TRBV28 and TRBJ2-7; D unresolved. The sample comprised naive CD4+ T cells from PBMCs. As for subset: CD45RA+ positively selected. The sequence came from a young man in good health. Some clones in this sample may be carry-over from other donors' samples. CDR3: CASSLYAGRFYEQYF. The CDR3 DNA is TGTGCCAGCAGTTTGTACGCCGGCAGATTCTACGAGCAGTACTTC.